Following are 9 T cell receptor beta chains from one sample sequenced in a study of shared T cell receptors in the human thymus. Libraries were prepared by immunoSEQ multiplex PCR; TCRdb keeps only in-frame clonotypes and omits some of them. This table holds about 660,000 clones, 88% found once. This same sample was also part of a study on human thymus T cells.

The sequenced sample consisted of thymocytes. The receptors were gathered from a boy under three years old with a congenital heart defect.

V is TRBV4-1 and J is TRBJ2-1; 8 bases align to TRBD2. V was clipped by 0 bases and J by 8 bases; unmatched bases: 9. CDR1 MGHRA and CDR2 YSYEKL come from the germline V gene. The CDR3 has 16 residues. CDR3 sequence reads: CASSQDVAGGGDEQFF. CDR3 sequence (DNA): TGCGCCAGCAGCCAAGATGTCGCGGGGGGAGGGGATGAGCAGTTCTTC.

The V call is TRBV2, the J call TRBJ2-7; TRBD2 matches 9 bases. With V trimmed by 8 bases and J by 2 bases, 10 bases remained unmatched. Germline CDR1 and CDR2: SNHLY and FYNNEI. CDR3 length: 15 residues. The CDR3, as DNA: TGTGCCAGCGCTTGTGCGGGAGGGGAGCCCTACGAGCAGTACTTC. Its translation: CASACAGGEPYEQYF.

The genes are TRBV28 and TRBJ2-5; 7 positions agree with TRBD1. V lost 1 base and J lost 4; bases outside the gene matches: 9. CDR3 length equals 16 residues. Germline CDR1 reads MDHEN; CDR2 reads SYDVKM. CDR3 nucleotides: TGTGCCAGCAGTTTATTGATGACAGGGTCGGGAGAGACCCAGTACTTC. Translation: CASSLLMTGSGETQYF.

The chain recombines TRBV4-2 with TRBJ2-3; D not resolved. CDR3 length: 13 amino acids. Germline V gene lookup returns CDR1 LGHNA and CDR2 YNFKEQ. Between the trimmed V and J ends, which lost 2 bases and 2 bases, there was a span of 5 bases. CDR3 sequence: CASSQLSTDTQYF. The CDR3 coding sequence is TGTGCCAGCAGCCAACTATCCACAGATACGCAGTATTTT.

This clone was detected once. The V call is TRBV11-2, the J call TRBJ1-5; 8 nucleotides align to TRBD1. V shed 2 bases and J 5 bases; nucleotides not matched to a gene: 11. CDR1 and CDR2 (germline): SGHAT, FQNNGV. This CDR3 has 17 residues. This CDR3 reads CASSLSEKDREDQPQHF. For the CDR3, the DNA is TGTGCCAGCAGCTTATCCGAGAAGGACAGGGAGGATCAGCCCCAGCATTTT.

The chain is built from TRBV7-9 and TRBJ1-2; D not resolved. The CDR3 covers 13 residues. Deletions cut 1 base from V and 6 bases from J, with 9 bases between. The germline V gene encodes CDR1 SEHNR and CDR2 FQNEAQ (reference sequence). This CDR3 reads CASSLGTSDGYTF. The CDR3, as DNA: TGTGCCAGCAGCTTAGGAACATCAGATGGCTACACCTTC.

This clone came up once. The chain combines TRBV27 with TRBJ2-7; 9 bases map to TRBD1. The CDR3 length is 15 residues. V lost 5 bases and J lost 4; bases outside the gene matches: 9. The germline CDR1 and CDR2 sequences are MNHEY and SMNVEV (reference sequence). The CDR3 DNA sequence: TGTGCCAGCAGTCCGGGACAGGGCAACCCGTACGAGCAGTACTTC. As protein: CASSPGQGNPYEQYF.

The V gene is TRBV29-1, the J gene TRBJ2-7; 13 nucleotides line up with TRBD2. This CDR3 is built from 14 residues. The V gene's germline CDR1 is SQVTM and CDR2 ANQGSEA. The J segment lost 2 bases and the V segment lost 6 bases, leaving 4 bases of the junction unmatched. This chain's CDR3 is CSVVLAGGPYEQYF. The DNA of the CDR3 is TGCAGCGTGGTACTAGCGGGAGGGCCCTACGAGCAGTACTTC.

J is TRBJ2-7 and V is TRBV20-1, with no clear D. This CDR3 has 11 residues. V shed 5 bases and J shed 3 bases, with 8 bases lying between them. CDR1 is DFQATT, CDR2 SNEGSKA, per germline (reference sequence). The CDR3 sequence is CSAGPRYEQYF. The CDR3, as DNA: TGCAGTGCTGGGCCACGCTACGAGCAGTACTTC.